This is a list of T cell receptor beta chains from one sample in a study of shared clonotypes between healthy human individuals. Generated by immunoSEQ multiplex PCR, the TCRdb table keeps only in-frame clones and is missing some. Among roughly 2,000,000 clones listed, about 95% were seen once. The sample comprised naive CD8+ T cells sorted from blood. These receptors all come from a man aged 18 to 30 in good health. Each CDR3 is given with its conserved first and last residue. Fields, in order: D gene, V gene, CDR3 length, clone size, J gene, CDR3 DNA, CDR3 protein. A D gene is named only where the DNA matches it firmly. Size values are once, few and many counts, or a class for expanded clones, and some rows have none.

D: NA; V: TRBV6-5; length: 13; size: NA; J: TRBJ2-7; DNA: TGTGCCAGCAGTACAGACCCAGGGATAGAGCAGTACTTC; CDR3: CASSTDPGIEQYF
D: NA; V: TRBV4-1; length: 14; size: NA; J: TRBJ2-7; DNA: TGCGCCAGCAGCCAAGTAAGTGGCTCCTACGAGCAGTACTTC; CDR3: CASSQVSGSYEQYF
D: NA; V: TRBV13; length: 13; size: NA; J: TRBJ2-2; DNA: TGTGCCAGCAGCCTACAGGTTACCGGGGAGCTGTTTTTT; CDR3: CASSLQVTGELFF
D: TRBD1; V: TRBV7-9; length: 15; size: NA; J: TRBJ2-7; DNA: TGTGCCAGCAGCTTAGCACCGGGACAGATCTACGAGCAGTACTTC; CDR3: CASSLAPGQIYEQYF
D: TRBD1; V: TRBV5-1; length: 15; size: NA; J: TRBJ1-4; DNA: TGCGCCAGCAGCTTTTTCCCAGGGGGCGGTGAAAAACTGTTTTTT; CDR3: CASSFFPGGGEKLFF
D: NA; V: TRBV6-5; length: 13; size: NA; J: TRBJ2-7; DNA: TGTGCCAGCAGTTACACGCAGGGGGGCGAGCAGTACTTC; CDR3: CASSYTQGGEQYF
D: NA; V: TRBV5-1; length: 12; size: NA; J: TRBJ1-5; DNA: TGCGCCAGCAGCTTGGCCAATCAGCCCCAGCATTTT; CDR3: CASSLANQPQHF
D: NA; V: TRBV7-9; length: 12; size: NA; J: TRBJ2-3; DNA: TGTGCCTATTGGACAGAGCCAGATACGCAGTATTTT; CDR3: CAYWTEPDTQYF
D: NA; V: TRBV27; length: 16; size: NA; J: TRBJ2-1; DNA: TGTGCCAGCAGGGCTCCGCTGACGAATCTCTACAATGAGCAGTTCTTC; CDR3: CASRAPLTNLYNEQFF
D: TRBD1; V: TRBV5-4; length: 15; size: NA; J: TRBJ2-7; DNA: TGTGCCAGCAGCTTGGCAGGGGGATCTCCCTACGAGCAGTACTTC; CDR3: CASSLAGGSPYEQYF
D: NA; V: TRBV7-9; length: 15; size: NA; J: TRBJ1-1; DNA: TGTGCCAGCAGCTTAGGAGCTGGGACGAACACTGAAGCTTTCTTT; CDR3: CASSLGAGTNTEAFF
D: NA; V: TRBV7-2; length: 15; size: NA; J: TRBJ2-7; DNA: TGTGCCAGCAGCTTATCAGGCGGGATTATTAAAGAGCAGTACTTC; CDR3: CASSLSGGIIKEQYF
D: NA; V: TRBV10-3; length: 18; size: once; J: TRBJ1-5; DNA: TGTGCCATCAGTGAGGGGTGGGTTGCCCAGAGCTCCCCTCAGCCCCAGCATTTT; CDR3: CAISEGWVAQSSPQPQHF
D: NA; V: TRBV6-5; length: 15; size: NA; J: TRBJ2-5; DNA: TGTGCCAGCAGTTACTCAAGGGTAGCGCAAGAGACCCAGTACTTC; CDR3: CASSYSRVAQETQYF
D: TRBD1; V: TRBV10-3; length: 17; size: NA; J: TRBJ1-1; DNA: TGTGCCATCAGTGACGCGGGACAGGGTAGTTCGAGGACTGAAGCTTTCTTT; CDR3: CAISDAGQGSSRTEAFF
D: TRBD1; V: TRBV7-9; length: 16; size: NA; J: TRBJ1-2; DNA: TGTGCCAGCAGCGGCACCCGGGACAGGTCAAACTATGGCTACACCTTC; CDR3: CASSGTRDRSNYGYTF
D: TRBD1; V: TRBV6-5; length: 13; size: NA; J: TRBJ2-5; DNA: TGTGCCAGCAGTTATTCAGGCCAGGGGGACCAGTACTTC; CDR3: CASSYSGQGDQYF
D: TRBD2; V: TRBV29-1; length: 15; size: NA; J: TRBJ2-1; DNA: TGCAGCGTCAAAGGGACTAGCGATCTTTACAATGAGCAGTTCTTC; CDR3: CSVKGTSDLYNEQFF